This T cell receptor beta chain was observed in a study of shared T cell receptors in the human thymus. Libraries were prepared by immunoSEQ multiplex PCR; TCRdb keeps only in-frame clonotypes and omits some of them. The sample lists 650,000 to 950,000 clones, 80% to 90% occurring once. CDR1 PRHDT and CDR2 FYEKMQ come from the germline V gene (reference sequence). V lost 2 bases and J 7 bases, leaving 9 bases between the germline ends. The CDR3 is 12 residues long. This clone was seen a single time. The same sample was also used in a study of human thymus T cells.

This clonotype originated in a girl in the first two years of life with a congenital heart defect. The chain joins TRBV13 to TRBJ2-7, with D tentatively TRBD1 (5 bases). Specimen: thymocytes. The CDR3 loop reads CASSLTPGEQYF. As DNA, the CDR3 is TGTGCCAGCAGCTTAACCCCAGGGGAGCAGTACTTC.